A selection of T cell receptor beta chains follows, all from one sample in a study of T cells in tuberculosis. The assay was immunoSEQ multiplex PCR, and TCRdb's table has in-frame clones only and misses some. Of 60,000 or so clones in the sample, roughly 79% are singletons; the top ten hold about 13%. What was sequenced was CD1b-GMM tetramer-negative cells sorted from PBMCs. The source is an adult woman with latent tuberculosis. The CDR3 runs from the conserved cysteine through the conserved F or W. The order of the fields is V gene, clone size, D gene, J gene, CDR3 DNA, CDR3 protein. The D gene is left open where the match is weak. Size tells how often a clone was seen (once, few, many) or the class of an expanded clone, and some rows leave it out.

v_gene: TRBV29-1; abundance: .; d_gene: .; j_gene: TRBJ1-1; CDR3nt: TGCAGCGTTGAAGATGGCGGGAGTGAAGCTTTCTTT; CDR3aa: CSVEDGGSEAFF
v_gene: TRBV19; abundance: .; d_gene: TRBD2; j_gene: TRBJ2-7; CDR3nt: TGTGCCAGTAGTCTGACGACTAGCGGGAGAGGGGACGAGCAGTACTTC; CDR3aa: CASSLTTSGRGDEQYF
v_gene: TRBV7-2; abundance: .; d_gene: .; j_gene: TRBJ2-7; CDR3nt: TGTGCCAGCAGTTACCGTACCGTGGGGATCGGGAGCCCCGACTACGAGCAGTACTTC; CDR3aa: CASSYRTVGIGSPDYEQYF
v_gene: TRBV9; abundance: .; d_gene: .; j_gene: TRBJ1-6; CDR3nt: TGTGCCAGCGGATCAGCCGATCAGGGAGGACCCCTCCACTTT; CDR3aa: CASGSADQGGPLHF
v_gene: TRBV7-2; abundance: few; d_gene: .; j_gene: TRBJ2-7; CDR3nt: TGTGCCAGCAGCGCTAGACTAGGAGGGAACGAGCAGTACTTC; CDR3aa: CASSARLGGNEQYF
v_gene: TRBV6-1; abundance: .; d_gene: .; j_gene: TRBJ1-1; CDR3nt: TGTGCCAGCAGTGAGCGCCGGGGTGTTAGGACTGAAGCTTTCTTT; CDR3aa: CASSERRGVRTEAFF
v_gene: TRBV11-1; abundance: .; d_gene: .; j_gene: TRBJ2-3; CDR3nt: TGTGCCAGCAGCCTTCGGACTACTACAGATACGCAGTATTTT; CDR3aa: CASSLRTTTDTQYF
v_gene: TRBV7-2; abundance: once; d_gene: .; j_gene: TRBJ1-2; CDR3nt: TGTGCCAGCAGCTTAGTATCCCCTGGCTACACCTTC; CDR3aa: CASSLVSPGYTF
v_gene: TRBV4-1; abundance: once; d_gene: TRBD2; j_gene: TRBJ2-7; CDR3nt: TGCGCCAGCAGCCAAGTAGAACTAGCGGGACCTGCCAACGAGCAGTACTTC; CDR3aa: CASSQVELAGPANEQYF
v_gene: TRBV5-8; abundance: .; d_gene: TRBD2; j_gene: TRBJ2-1; CDR3nt: TGTGCCAGCAGCTTTAGACAGCTCGGGGAGGGTAATGAGCAGTTCTTC; CDR3aa: CASSFRQLGEGNEQFF
v_gene: TRBV7-9; abundance: .; d_gene: .; j_gene: TRBJ1-1; CDR3nt: TGTGCCAGCATGGGGGGTGCGGTTGAAGCTTTCTTT; CDR3aa: CASMGGAVEAFF
v_gene: TRBV6-1; abundance: few; d_gene: TRBD1; j_gene: TRBJ1-4; CDR3nt: TGTGCCAGCAGGCCACAGGGGGTCGGGAAACTGTTTTTT; CDR3aa: CASRPQGVGKLFF
v_gene: TRBV19; abundance: .; d_gene: TRBD2; j_gene: TRBJ2-7; CDR3nt: TGTGCCAGTAGTATGGCGGGAGGCCCCTCAGAGCAGTACTTC; CDR3aa: CASSMAGGPSEQYF
v_gene: TRBV7-9; abundance: .; d_gene: TRBD1; j_gene: TRBJ1-2; CDR3nt: TGTGCCAGCAGCCAAACCGGGACAGGGGGCTATGGCTACACCTTC; CDR3aa: CASSQTGTGGYGYTF
v_gene: TRBV5-4; abundance: .; d_gene: .; j_gene: TRBJ2-7; CDR3nt: TGTGCCAGCAGCCCGCCCAGGCAGTACTTC; CDR3aa: CASSPPRQYF
v_gene: TRBV5-4; abundance: .; d_gene: .; j_gene: TRBJ2-6; CDR3nt: TGTGCCAGCAGCTTAGCCCAGGGGAAATTCTCGTCTGGGGCCAACGTCCTGACTTTC; CDR3aa: CASSLAQGKFSSGANVLTF
v_gene: TRBV6-1; abundance: .; d_gene: TRBD1; j_gene: TRBJ1-2; CDR3nt: TGTGCCAGCAGTGAGGGGGGACAGACGGGGGGCTACACCTTC; CDR3aa: CASSEGGQTGGYTF
v_gene: TRBV6-9; abundance: .; d_gene: TRBD1; j_gene: TRBJ2-1; CDR3nt: TGTGCCAGCAGTTATCTGAGACAGGGGGACAATGAGCAGTTCTTC; CDR3aa: CASSYLRQGDNEQFF
v_gene: TRBV11-2; abundance: .; d_gene: TRBD2; j_gene: TRBJ2-7; CDR3nt: TGTGCCAGCAGCTTAGCGGGGGGACCTAACGCCGAGCAGTACTTC; CDR3aa: CASSLAGGPNAEQYF
v_gene: TRBV19; abundance: .; d_gene: .; j_gene: TRBJ1-5; CDR3nt: TGTGCCAGTAGTATAGATCTCCAGGGGCCAAATCAGCCCCAGCATTTT; CDR3aa: CASSIDLQGPNQPQHF
v_gene: TRBV14; abundance: .; d_gene: TRBD2; j_gene: TRBJ2-1; CDR3nt: TGTGCCAGCAGCCCGCTACCTAGGACTAGCGGGACGAATAATGAGCAGTTCTTC; CDR3aa: CASSPLPRTSGTNNEQFF
v_gene: TRBV30; abundance: .; d_gene: TRBD1; j_gene: TRBJ2-4; CDR3nt: TGTGCCTGGAGTTTCGGACAGGGGGGAAACATTCAGTACTTC; CDR3aa: CAWSFGQGGNIQYF
v_gene: TRBV19; abundance: .; d_gene: .; j_gene: TRBJ1-4; CDR3nt: TGTGCCAGTCAAATACGGACTAATGAAAAACTGTTTTTT; CDR3aa: CASQIRTNEKLFF
v_gene: TRBV27; abundance: once; d_gene: TRBD1; j_gene: TRBJ2-2; CDR3nt: TGTGCCAGCAGTTTAACACGGACAGGGGGAGGGGCCGGGGAGCTGTTTTTT; CDR3aa: CASSLTRTGGGAGELFF
v_gene: TRBV29-1; abundance: once; d_gene: TRBD1; j_gene: TRBJ1-1; CDR3nt: TGCAGCGTCCACCACACTCGGACAGGGGACACTGAAGCTTTCTTT; CDR3aa: CSVHHTRTGDTEAFF
v_gene: TRBV28; abundance: .; d_gene: .; j_gene: TRBJ1-6; CDR3nt: TGTGCCAGCAGACAGGCCGGCTATAATTCACCCCTCCACTTT; CDR3aa: CASRQAGYNSPLHF
v_gene: TRBV29-1; abundance: .; d_gene: .; j_gene: TRBJ1-4; CDR3nt: TGCAGCGTTGAAGATAGCGGGCAGGGAGGGGGAAAACTGTTTTTT; CDR3aa: CSVEDSGQGGGKLFF
v_gene: TRBV19; abundance: .; d_gene: .; j_gene: TRBJ1-3; CDR3nt: TGTGCCAGTAAACCCCAGGGCTCTGGAAACACCATATATTTT; CDR3aa: CASKPQGSGNTIYF
v_gene: TRBV29-1; abundance: .; d_gene: TRBD1; j_gene: TRBJ2-4; CDR3nt: TGCAGCGTTATCGGGACAGGGGTAAACATTCAGTACTTC; CDR3aa: CSVIGTGVNIQYF
v_gene: TRBV2; abundance: .; d_gene: .; j_gene: TRBJ1-6; CDR3nt: TGTGCCAGCGTTGAAAGCGCGCGCTCACCCCTCCACTTT; CDR3aa: CASVESARSPLHF
v_gene: TRBV29-1; abundance: .; d_gene: .; j_gene: TRBJ2-4; CDR3nt: TGCAGCGTTGAATCACCGCGGGGCAAAAACATTCAGTACTTC; CDR3aa: CSVESPRGKNIQYF
v_gene: TRBV5-1; abundance: .; d_gene: .; j_gene: TRBJ2-1; CDR3nt: TGCGCCAGCAGCTCTGGTGGGGGGAATAGGGGTTCCTACAATGAGCAGTTCTTC; CDR3aa: CASSSGGGNRGSYNEQFF
v_gene: TRBV27; abundance: .; d_gene: .; j_gene: TRBJ2-4; CDR3nt: TGTGCCAGCAGTTCCCCCGCGAGGGGGATGGAAAACATTCAGTACTTC; CDR3aa: CASSSPARGMENIQYF
v_gene: TRBV25-1; abundance: .; d_gene: TRBD2; j_gene: TRBJ2-3; CDR3nt: TGTGCCAGCAGTCGCACTAGCGGGGGGGTAGGAGATACGCAGTATTTT; CDR3aa: CASSRTSGGVGDTQYF
v_gene: TRBV19; abundance: .; d_gene: TRBD1; j_gene: TRBJ1-1; CDR3nt: TGTGCCAGTAGTTTCGGACAGGGGAGAAACACTGAAGCTTTCTTT; CDR3aa: CASSFGQGRNTEAFF
v_gene: TRBV10-3; abundance: .; d_gene: .; j_gene: TRBJ2-3; CDR3nt: TGTGCCATCAGTGACGGACATCTTGATACGCAGTATTTT; CDR3aa: CAISDGHLDTQYF
v_gene: TRBV4-1; abundance: .; d_gene: .; j_gene: TRBJ2-7; CDR3nt: TGCGCCAGCAGCCAAGTCGGGAACGAGCAGTACTTC; CDR3aa: CASSQVGNEQYF
v_gene: TRBV21-1; abundance: .; d_gene: .; j_gene: TRBJ2-6; CDR3nt: TGTGCCAGCAGCAAAGGAGGGGGCAGGGAAGCGCCTGGGGCCAACGTCCTGACTTTC; CDR3aa: CASSKGGGREAPGANVLTF
v_gene: TRBV7-9; abundance: .; d_gene: TRBD2; j_gene: TRBJ2-7; CDR3nt: TGTGCCAGCAGCTCCTCGGCTAGCGGGAATCACGAGCAGTACTTC; CDR3aa: CASSSSASGNHEQYF
v_gene: TRBV6-1; abundance: .; d_gene: TRBD1; j_gene: TRBJ1-1; CDR3nt: TGTGCCAGCAGTGAAAGGGGACAGGGGTTTGCTTTCTTT; CDR3aa: CASSERGQGFAFF
v_gene: TRBV6-1; abundance: once; d_gene: .; j_gene: TRBJ2-2; CDR3nt: TGTGCCAGCAGTGTCCTTCCGCAGGACACCGGGGAGCTGTTTTTT; CDR3aa: CASSVLPQDTGELFF
v_gene: TRBV9; abundance: .; d_gene: .; j_gene: TRBJ2-5; CDR3nt: TGTGCCAGCAGCGTAGAACAGGCTGTGGAGACCCAGTACTTC; CDR3aa: CASSVEQAVETQYF
v_gene: TRBV4-3; abundance: .; d_gene: .; j_gene: TRBJ2-7; CDR3nt: TGCGCCAGCAGCCAACCCCGCAGACCCGGAGCGACCTACGAGCAGTACTTC; CDR3aa: CASSQPRRPGATYEQYF
v_gene: TRBV4-1; abundance: once; d_gene: TRBD1; j_gene: TRBJ1-1; CDR3nt: TGCGCCAGCAGCTCCCGGACAGGCAAGAACACTGAAGCTTTCTTT; CDR3aa: CASSSRTGKNTEAFF
v_gene: TRBV11-2; abundance: .; d_gene: TRBD2; j_gene: TRBJ2-3; CDR3nt: TGTGCCAGCAGCTTAGATCGGACTAGCCCTCACCAGTATTTT; CDR3aa: CASSLDRTSPHQYF
v_gene: TRBV18; abundance: .; d_gene: .; j_gene: TRBJ2-3; CDR3nt: TGTGCCAGCTCACCACCGGATGGGCGAAGCACAGATACGCAGTATTTT; CDR3aa: CASSPPDGRSTDTQYF
v_gene: TRBV5-4; abundance: .; d_gene: TRBD1; j_gene: TRBJ1-2; CDR3nt: TGTGCCAGCAGCTTGGCTACAGGGGTTGGCTACACCTTC; CDR3aa: CASSLATGVGYTF
v_gene: TRBV7-9; abundance: .; d_gene: TRBD2; j_gene: TRBJ2-5; CDR3nt: TGTGCCAGCAGCCCGAGCGGGGTGGAGACCCAGTACTTC; CDR3aa: CASSPSGVETQYF
v_gene: TRBV11-3; abundance: .; d_gene: TRBD2; j_gene: TRBJ2-1; CDR3nt: TGTGCCAGCAGCGCTAGCGGGGGCTATCTAACCTACAATGAGCAGTTCTTC; CDR3aa: CASSASGGYLTYNEQFF
v_gene: TRBV11-3; abundance: .; d_gene: TRBD1; j_gene: TRBJ2-5; CDR3nt: TGTGCCAGCAGCGTATCGACAGGGGATGGGGAGACCCAGTACTTC; CDR3aa: CASSVSTGDGETQYF
v_gene: TRBV6-6; abundance: few; d_gene: .; j_gene: TRBJ1-6; CDR3nt: TGTGCCAGCAGTTATGGTCAGGAGGGTTCACCCCTCCACTTT; CDR3aa: CASSYGQEGSPLHF
v_gene: TRBV7-2; abundance: .; d_gene: TRBD2; j_gene: TRBJ2-7; CDR3nt: TGTGCCAGCAGCTTAACCAGCGGGGTCTCCTACGAGCAGTACTTC; CDR3aa: CASSLTSGVSYEQYF